This T cell receptor beta chain is from a study of blood T cell repertoires in COVID-19 (TCRdb year 2020). Concerning the study at large: The collaborator samples originated in the United States, Italy and Spain and spanned the acute and convalescent phases of COVID-19. Where HLA class I and class II types were available, the types were taken from metadata supplied by the sample provider, not from assay-based typing. The material from the prospective study consisted of cDNA or gDNA derived from T cells, B-cell-depleted T cells, or PBMCs. Nearly every sample came with metadata listing a de-identified subject ID, COVID-19 status, age in years and sex. The samples were drawn from two sources: the first 160 participants of the ongoing ImmuneRACE study, and over 1,000 subjects contributed by 6 global collaborators. The dataset comprised deeply sampled blood TCRbeta repertoires from subjects exposed to, actively infected with, or recovered from COVID-19. The repertoires were released in a freely available public database meant as a resource for research on the immune response to SARS-CoV-2.

The germline V gene provides CDR1 SGHTA and CDR2 FQGTGA. The CDR3 covers 14 residues, taking in both the cysteine and the phenylalanine. Kept here is only the CDR3 DNA, which spans 42 bases and is read in frame from base 1. At the junction V is shortened by 2 bases and J by 8 bases; bases outside the gene matches: 5. Enrolling through a virtual design, the prospective study's participants ranged in age from roughly 18 to 90 years and lived across some 23 United States geographic areas. Cohort assignment in the prospective study relied on participant-reported clinical history from a screening survey and a study questionnaire. In the prospective study, whole blood, serum and a nasopharyngeal or oropharyngeal swab were collected from each participant by mobile phlebotomists. Additional blood draws and questionnaires over an approximately 2-month period could optionally be provided by prospective study participants. Before DNA extraction, blood samples from the prospective study were shipped at room temperature or frozen.

Results the study describes overall, beyond this receptor: How much clinical and demographic metadata was included differed by source and by participant, and the metadata was provided uncurated.

Of note for this clone: Its antigen target is currently unknown. Within one base of it there is no much larger clone, and no base qualities were kept.

The immunoSEQ Assay, a bias-controlled multiplex PCR, was used to amplify TCRbeta CDR3 regions from genomic DNA. As for the authors' bioinformatics: The number of nucleated cells in each sample was estimated from the amplification of reference gene primers within the assay. Sequence reads were collapsed and filtered to measure the absolute abundance of every unique TCRbeta CDR3 rearrangement. For each sample, productive Simpson clonality was calculated as the square root of Simpson's diversity index across productive rearrangements. TCRdb mirrors the immuneACCESS table, restricted to in-frame sequences. Some clones are absent from its copies; in checked studies, under half trace to an unresolved V gene, and the reason for the others is unknown. V and J calls and clone size come straight from that table; D and trimming were deduced from the DNA. The sample table lists 250,000 to 350,000 clones, around 90% of them with a count of one. The leading ten clones occupy around 4.5% of the sample.

The V gene is TRBV7-3 and the J gene is TRBJ2-1; 8 bases in the middle match TRBD2. Sequencing used PBMCs or T cells enriched from blood (not recorded which). This sequence was found in a woman between 18 and 29 years old with acute COVID-19. The nucleotides are TGTGCCAGCAGCTTAGCGGGAGGAGCGGATGAGCAGTTCTTC. Its translation is CASSLAGGADEQFF.